The rows below give T cell receptor beta chains drawn from one sample of a study of Ad26.COV2.S vaccination and SARS-CoV-2 variants. Assay: immunoSEQ multiplex PCR; the TCRdb copy retains only in-frame clones and omits some. The sample gives 440,000 or so clones, 90% of which show up once; less than 5.5% is in the top ten. The sequences come from peripheral blood, collected in a trial of Ad26.COV2.S vaccine versus placebo. The receptor set was obtained from a person aged 18-65 years who received the Ad26.COV2.S COVID-19 vaccine or a placebo. The CDR3 runs from the conserved cysteine through the conserved F or W. The D gene is left open where the match is weak. Size tells how often a clone was seen (once, few, many) or the class of an expanded clone, and some rows leave it out.

d_gene	abundance	v_gene	j_gene	CDR3nt	CDR3aa
TRBD2	NA	TRBV5-4	TRBJ2-1	TGTGCCAGCAGCGCGGGACTAGCGGGAGGGCCGGGGGAGCAGTTCTTC	CASSAGLAGGPGEQFF
NA	NA	TRBV15	TRBJ2-7	TGTGCCACCAGCAGAGATGAGGGTTACGAGCAGTACTTC	CATSRDEGYEQYF
TRBD2	NA	TRBV19	TRBJ2-3	TGTGCCAGTAAAACCTTAGGGGCGGGAGGCACAGATACGCAGTATTTT	CASKTLGAGGTDTQYF
TRBD1	once	TRBV6-5	TRBJ1-3	TGTGCCAGCAGTTACGGGACAGGGGTCTCTGGAAACACCATATATTTT	CASSYGTGVSGNTIYF
TRBD2	NA	TRBV5-1	TRBJ2-3	TGCGCCAGCAGCTTTAGCGGGAGGGGAACCGATACGCAGTATTTT	CASSFSGRGTDTQYF
TRBD1	NA	TRBV7-6	TRBJ1-6	TGTGCCAGCAGCTTAGATACAGGGGATAGGGGTTCACCCCTCCACTTT	CASSLDTGDRGSPLHF
TRBD2	NA	TRBV12-3/TRBV12-4	TRBJ2-7	TGTGCCAGCAGTTGGCGGGAGACCTACGAGCAGTACTTC	CASSWRETYEQYF
TRBD1	NA	TRBV10-3	TRBJ1-5	TGTGCCATCAGTGAAGGGACAGGGGATCAGCCCCAGCATTTT	CAISEGTGDQPQHF
NA	NA	TRBV27	TRBJ2-7	TGTGCCAGCAGCCCCGGACAGCGAGGGGAGCAGTACTTC	CASSPGQRGEQYF
NA	NA	TRBV15	TRBJ2-5	TGTGCCACCAGCACCGAGAGAGAGACCCAGTACTTC	CATSTERETQYF
NA	NA	TRBV12-5	TRBJ2-1	TGTGCTAGTGGTTCCGTTAATGAGCAGTTCTTC	CASGSVNEQFF
TRBD1	once	TRBV10-3	TRBJ1-4	TGTGCCATCAGTGAGTCGGGACAGGGGGATGAAAAACTGTTTTTT	CAISESGQGDEKLFF
NA	NA	TRBV28	TRBJ2-3	TGTGCCAGCAGTAGCTACACAGATACGCAGTATTTT	CASSSYTDTQYF
TRBD2	NA	TRBV19	TRBJ2-5	TGTGCCAGTAGTATAGGTCGGGGGGATAGGGAGACCCAGTACTTC	CASSIGRGDRETQYF
NA	NA	TRBV7-2	TRBJ2-3	TGTGCCAGCAGCCCCAGCCTGATTAGGACAGATACGCAGTATTTT	CASSPSLIRTDTQYF
TRBD2	NA	TRBV4-3	TRBJ2-7	TGCGCCAGCAGCCAAGTCCCGGGAGGCGACGAGCAGTACTTC	CASSQVPGGDEQYF
TRBD2	NA	TRBV11-2	TRBJ2-1	TGTGCCAGCAGGCGTCCCGGGGGGGCCTACAATGAGCAGTTCTTC	CASRRPGGAYNEQFF
TRBD2	NA	TRBV18	TRBJ2-1	TGTGCCAGCTCACCCGGGACTAGCAGGGACTCCTACAATGAGCAGTTCTTC	CASSPGTSRDSYNEQFF
NA	NA	TRBV28	TRBJ1-4	TGTGCCAGCAGCCCCGCGGGCCTTTATGAAAAACTGTTTTTT	CASSPAGLYEKLFF
NA	NA	TRBV11-2	TRBJ2-7	TGTGCCAGCAGCTTAAAAGGCTACGAGCAGTACTTC	CASSLKGYEQYF
NA	NA	TRBV2	TRBJ1-5	TGTGCCAGCAGGGGTTCCCCCAGGTTCAGTAGCAATCAGCCCCAGCATTTT	CASRGSPRFSSNQPQHF
TRBD1	NA	TRBV5-6	TRBJ1-2	TGTGCCAGCAGCTTGGGAACCTCAGGGGGCGCGAGGTATGGCTACACCTTC	CASSLGTSGGARYGYTF
TRBD2	NA	TRBV19	TRBJ2-1	TGTGCCAGTAGTAATAGCGGGAGGGCCCCCTCCTACAATGAGCAGTTCTTC	CASSNSGRAPSYNEQFF
TRBD1	NA	TRBV28	TRBJ1-1	TGTGCCAGCAGTAATGCGGGACAGTCGAACACTGAAGCTTTCTTT	CASSNAGQSNTEAFF
TRBD2	once	TRBV6-5	TRBJ2-3	TGTGCCAGCAGTTACCGGACTAGCGGGCCCCCAGATACGCAGTATTTT	CASSYRTSGPPDTQYF
NA	once	TRBV28	TRBJ2-3	TGTGCCAGCAGTTGGAGCTACGGCACAGATACGCAGTATTTT	CASSWSYGTDTQYF
TRBD2	NA	TRBV9	TRBJ2-7	TGTGCCAGCAGCGCGTCTAGCGGCCCCTACGAGCAGTACTTC	CASSASSGPYEQYF
TRBD1	NA	TRBV5-6	TRBJ1-6	TGTGCCAGCAGCTTCGGACAGGGAGATTCACCCCTCCACTTT	CASSFGQGDSPLHF
NA	NA	TRBV7-2	TRBJ1-5	TGTGCCAGCAGCCCGGACGGTCCGGGGCAGCCCCAGCATTTT	CASSPDGPGQPQHF
NA	NA	TRBV30	TRBJ1-1	TGTGCCTGGAGTCGGGGACCCGAAGCTTTCTTT	CAWSRGPEAFF
NA	NA	TRBV29-1	TRBJ1-2	TGCAGCGTTGAGGTGCAGGGAACAAACTATGGCTACACCTTC	CSVEVQGTNYGYTF
NA	once	TRBV19	TRBJ2-3	TGTGCCAGTAGTTTAGGGATTGAGACAGATACGCAGTATTTT	CASSLGIETDTQYF
NA	NA	TRBV6-2/TRBV6-3	TRBJ1-6	TGTGCCAGCAGTTACGTTGGGGAGGATTCACCCCTCCACTTT	CASSYVGEDSPLHF
TRBD2	NA	TRBV13	TRBJ2-1	TGTGCCAGCAGCTTCCGACTAGCGGGGTCCAATGAGCAGTTCTTC	CASSFRLAGSNEQFF
TRBD2	NA	TRBV6-1	TRBJ2-1	TGTGCCAGCAGTGAACTAGCGGGAGTAGTTTACAATGAGCAGTTCTTC	CASSELAGVVYNEQFF
TRBD2	few	TRBV3-1/TRBV3-2	TRBJ2-3	TGTGCCAGCAGCCAAGTCCACGGGAGGCCGGCAGATACGCAGTATTTT	CASSQVHGRPADTQYF
NA	NA	TRBV7-2	TRBJ2-5	TGTGCCAGCAGCTTAGTAGGGCAGGGCGATTTGCAAGAGACCCAGTACTTC	CASSLVGQGDLQETQYF
TRBD2	NA	TRBV5-1	TRBJ2-7	TGCGCCAGCAGCGCGTCTAGCGGAAGCTCCTACGAGCAGTACTTC	CASSASSGSSYEQYF
NA	NA	TRBV2	TRBJ2-5	TGTGCCAGCGGTAGGGAAGAGACCCAGTACTTC	CASGREETQYF
NA	NA	TRBV19	TRBJ1-5	TGTGCCAGTAGTATTCGCAGGGCGACTAATCAGCCCCAGCATTTT	CASSIRRATNQPQHF
NA	NA	TRBV7-9	TRBJ1-2	TGTGCCAGCAGCCCCGGGACCTCCTATGGCTACACCTTC	CASSPGTSYGYTF
NA	once	TRBV19	TRBJ1-2	TGTGCCAGTATCGGCACGGGCCGAAAGGGCTACACCTTC	CASIGTGRKGYTF
NA	NA	TRBV13	TRBJ2-7	TGTGCCAGCAGCTTAAAGCCCAGCTCCTACGAGCAGTACTTC	CASSLKPSSYEQYF
NA	NA	TRBV29-1	TRBJ1-2	TGCAGCGTTGAAGGGGCAGGGATTAGTGGCTACACCTTC	CSVEGAGISGYTF
NA	NA	TRBV29-1	TRBJ2-5	TGCAGCGGAGGACTAGTAGGGGGAGAGACCCAGTACTTC	CSGGLVGGETQYF
NA	NA	TRBV28	TRBJ1-2	TGTGCCAGCAGTTCGGGGCGGGAGGGGCCCTATGGCTACACCTTC	CASSSGREGPYGYTF
NA	once	TRBV5-1	TRBJ2-1	TGCGCCAGCAGCTCCAGGACCATCAATGAGCAGTTCTTC	CASSSRTINEQFF
NA	NA	TRBV7-2	TRBJ2-3	TGTGCCAGCAGCTTGGATTACAGCACAGATACGCAGTATTTT	CASSLDYSTDTQYF
TRBD1	NA	TRBV11-2	TRBJ2-7	TGTGCCAGCAGCCTTCGGACAGGGGGCCCCTACGAGCAGTACTTC	CASSLRTGGPYEQYF
NA	once	TRBV18	TRBJ2-4	TGTGCCAGCTCCCCACCGACAAGGGGCGACTCTAAAAACATTCAGTACTTC	CASSPPTRGDSKNIQYF
TRBD2	NA	TRBV5-8	TRBJ2-1	TGTGCCAGCAGCTTTCGCGGGAGACAATACAATGAGCAGTTCTTC	CASSFRGRQYNEQFF
TRBD2	NA	TRBV7-6	TRBJ2-1	TGTGCCAGCAGCTTATTAAGGCGGGAGGTCCAGAATGAGCAGTTCTTC	CASSLLRREVQNEQFF
NA	NA	TRBV28	TRBJ2-7	TGTGCCAGCAGTTTAGGCAGGTCCTACGAGCAGTACTTC	CASSLGRSYEQYF
TRBD1	NA	TRBV27	TRBJ2-1	TGTGCCAGCTGGGACAGCTACAATGAGCAGTTCTTC	CASWDSYNEQFF